The rows below give T cell receptor beta chains drawn from one sample of a study of a mutant IDH1 vaccine in newly diagnosed glioma. Sequenced by immunoSEQ multiplex PCR; TCRdb stores in-frame clones only, minus some. This table has roughly 35,000 clones, 80% to 90% appearing once. This specimen consisted of PBMCs, obtained from a glioma patient treated with radiotherapy, temozolomide or both. Every receptor here comes from a woman in her forties with glioma. Both conserved end residues are part of each CDR3. Fields, in order: J gene, clone size, V gene, D gene, CDR3 DNA, CDR3 protein. The D gene is left open where the match is weak. Only part of the rows carry a size: once, few, many, or a class if the clone is expanded.

J: TRBJ2-2; size: .; V: TRBV5-1; D: TRBD2; DNA: TGCGCCAGCAGCCCCTTGATAGCGGGAAATACCGGGGAGCTGTTTTTT; CDR3: CASSPLIAGNTGELFF
J: TRBJ1-1; size: .; V: TRBV19; D: TRBD1; DNA: TGTGCCAGTAGTATCCGGGACAGGGCAAACACTGAAGCTTTCTTT; CDR3: CASSIRDRANTEAFF
J: TRBJ1-1; size: .; V: TRBV15; D: .; DNA: TGTGCCACCAGCAGGGCTATTAGCACTGAAGCTTTCTTT; CDR3: CATSRAISTEAFF
J: TRBJ1-1; size: .; V: TRBV2; D: .; DNA: TGTGCCAGCAGTGAAAGTTTGCGGACTGAAGCTTTCTTT; CDR3: CASSESLRTEAFF
J: TRBJ1-5; size: .; V: TRBV6-1; D: .; DNA: TGTGCCAGCCAGATTGGGACGGGAAATCAGCCCCAGCATTTT; CDR3: CASQIGTGNQPQHF
J: TRBJ1-1; size: .; V: TRBV6-5; D: .; DNA: TGTGCCAGCAGTTTTACGTCTATCCCGGTTTTAGCTTTCTTT; CDR3: CASSFTSIPVLAFF
J: TRBJ1-1; size: .; V: TRBV28; D: .; DNA: TGTGCCAGCAGCTCAATTAGCCGGAGGGACACTGAAGCTTTCTTT; CDR3: CASSSISRRDTEAFF
J: TRBJ2-7; size: once; V: TRBV6-1; D: TRBD1; DNA: TGTGCCAGCGGGGGACAGGGGTTGTACGAGCAGTACTTC; CDR3: CASGGQGLYEQYF
J: TRBJ2-1; size: .; V: TRBV25-1; D: .; DNA: TGTGCCAGCAGTCTATCAGGGACAATTTACAATGAGCAGTTCTTC; CDR3: CASSLSGTIYNEQFF
J: TRBJ2-3; size: .; V: TRBV15; D: .; DNA: TGTGCCACCAGCAGAGCATTATCAGGGGCTGGCACAGATACGCAGTATTTT; CDR3: CATSRALSGAGTDTQYF
J: TRBJ2-7; size: .; V: TRBV28; D: .; DNA: TGTGCCAGCACCCCTCGACTGGGAATCTCCTACGAGCAGTACTTC; CDR3: CASTPRLGISYEQYF
J: TRBJ2-5; size: .; V: TRBV7-9; D: TRBD2; DNA: TGTGCCAGCAGCCTGACCCCCGGGGGAGGGGAGACCCAGTACTTC; CDR3: CASSLTPGGGETQYF
J: TRBJ2-3; size: .; V: TRBV5-1; D: .; DNA: TGCGCCAGCAGCTACACCACAGATACGCAGTATTTT; CDR3: CASSYTTDTQYF
J: TRBJ1-5; size: once; V: TRBV6-1; D: .; DNA: TGTGCCAGCAGTGGACAGCTTACTCTCAATCAGCCCCAGCATTTT; CDR3: CASSGQLTLNQPQHF
J: TRBJ2-7; size: .; V: TRBV5-1; D: .; DNA: TGCGCCAGCAGCTTTAATGGACTAAGCTACGAGCAGTACTTC; CDR3: CASSFNGLSYEQYF
J: TRBJ1-1; size: .; V: TRBV2; D: TRBD1; DNA: TGTGCCAGCAGGGATACAGGGGGAAACACTGAAGCTTTCTTT; CDR3: CASRDTGGNTEAFF
J: TRBJ2-2; size: .; V: TRBV6-6; D: TRBD2; DNA: TGTGCCAGCAGTTACTCCTCGGGGGGGCGTACCGGGGAGCTGTTTTTT; CDR3: CASSYSSGGRTGELFF
J: TRBJ1-2; size: .; V: TRBV27; D: TRBD1; DNA: TGTGCCAGCAGGGGACAGGGGGGTTACTATGGCTACACCTTC; CDR3: CASRGQGGYYGYTF
J: TRBJ1-1; size: .; V: TRBV30; D: .; DNA: TGTGCCTGGAGCGGAGAACAGGGGAACACTGAAGCTTTCTTT; CDR3: CAWSGEQGNTEAFF
J: TRBJ2-7; size: .; V: TRBV4-1; D: .; DNA: TGCGCCAGCAGCGACGTGGCTCGGACGGCCTCCTACGAGCAGTACTTC; CDR3: CASSDVARTASYEQYF
J: TRBJ2-7; size: .; V: TRBV23-1; D: TRBD1; DNA: TGCGCCGGACCCGGGACAGGGGGCTCCTACGAGCAGTACTTC; CDR3: CAGPGTGGSYEQYF
J: TRBJ2-2; size: .; V: TRBV14; D: .; DNA: TGTGCCAGCAGCCAAAATACGGCCGGGGAGCTGTTTTTT; CDR3: CASSQNTAGELFF